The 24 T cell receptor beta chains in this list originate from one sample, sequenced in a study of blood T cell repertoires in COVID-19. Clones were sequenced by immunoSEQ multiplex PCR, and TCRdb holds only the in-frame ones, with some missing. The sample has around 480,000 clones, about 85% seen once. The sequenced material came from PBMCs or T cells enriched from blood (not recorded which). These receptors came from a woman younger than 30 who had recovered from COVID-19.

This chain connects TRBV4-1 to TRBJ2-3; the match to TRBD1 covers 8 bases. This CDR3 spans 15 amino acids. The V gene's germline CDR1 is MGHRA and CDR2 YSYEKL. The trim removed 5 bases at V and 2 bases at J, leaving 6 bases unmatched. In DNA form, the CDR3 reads TGCGCCAGCAGCTATCGACAGGGGATCACAGATACGCAGTATTTT. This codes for CASSYRQGITDTQYF.

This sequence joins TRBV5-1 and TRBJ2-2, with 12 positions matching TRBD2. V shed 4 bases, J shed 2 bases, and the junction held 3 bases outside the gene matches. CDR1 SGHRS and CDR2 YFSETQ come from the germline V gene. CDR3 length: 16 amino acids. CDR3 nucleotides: TGCGCCAGCAGCGTACTAGCGGGGGGAAACACCGGGGAGCTGTTTTTT. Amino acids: CASSVLAGGNTGELFF.

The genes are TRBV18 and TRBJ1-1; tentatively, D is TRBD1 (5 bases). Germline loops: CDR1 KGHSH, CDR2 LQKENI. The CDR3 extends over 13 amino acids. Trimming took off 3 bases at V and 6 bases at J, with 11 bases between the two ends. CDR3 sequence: CASSPGGSPEAFF. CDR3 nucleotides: TGTGCCAGCTCACCGGGGGGTAGCCCTGAAGCTTTCTTT.

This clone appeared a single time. DNA of the CDR3: TGTGCCAGCAGCCGAGGACTATTTTTCTACGAGCAGTACTTC. This codes for CASSRGLFFYEQYF. This rearrangement joins TRBV3-1 (or the pseudogene TRBV3-2) to TRBJ2-7, with D tentatively TRBD2 (6 bases). The CDR3 has 14 amino acids. Germline CDR1 reads LGHDT; CDR2 reads YNNKEL (reference sequence). Trimming cost V 4 bases and J 3 bases, with 13 bases left between them.

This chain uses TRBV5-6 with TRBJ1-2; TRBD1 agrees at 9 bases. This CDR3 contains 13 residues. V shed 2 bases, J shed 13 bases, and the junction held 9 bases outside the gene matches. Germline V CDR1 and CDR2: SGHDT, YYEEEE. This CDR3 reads CASSFWDREGCTF. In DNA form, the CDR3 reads TGTGCCAGCAGCTTCTGGGACAGGGAAGGTTGCACCTTC.

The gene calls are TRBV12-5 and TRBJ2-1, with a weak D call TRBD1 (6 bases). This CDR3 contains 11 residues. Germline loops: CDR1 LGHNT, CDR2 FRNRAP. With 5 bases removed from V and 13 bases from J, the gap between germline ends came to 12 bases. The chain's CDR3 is CASGPNRVQFF. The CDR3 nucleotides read TGTGCTAGTGGTCCCAACAGGGTCCAGTTCTTC.

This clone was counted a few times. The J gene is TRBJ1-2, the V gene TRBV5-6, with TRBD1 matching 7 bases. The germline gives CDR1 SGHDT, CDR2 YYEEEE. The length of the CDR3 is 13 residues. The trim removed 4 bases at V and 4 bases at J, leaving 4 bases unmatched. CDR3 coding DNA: TGTGCCAGCAGCGGCGACAGGGTCTATGGCTACACCTTC. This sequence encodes CASSGDRVYGYTF.

This chain's CDR3 is CASSLSRGATEAFF. CDR3 coding DNA: TGTGCCAGCAGTTTATCCAGGGGGGCCACTGAAGCTTTCTTT. J is TRBJ1-1 and V is TRBV27; 7 nucleotides agree with TRBD1. V gave up 0 bases and J gave up 4 bases; unmatched junction bases: 2. Germline assignment: CDR1 MNHEY and CDR2 SMNVEV (reference sequence). The length of the CDR3 is 14 residues.

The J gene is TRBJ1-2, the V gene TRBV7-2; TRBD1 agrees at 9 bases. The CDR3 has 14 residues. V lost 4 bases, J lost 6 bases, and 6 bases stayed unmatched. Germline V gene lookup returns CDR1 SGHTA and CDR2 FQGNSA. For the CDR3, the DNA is TGTGCCAGCAGCTGGGCCGGACAGGGGAATGGCTACACCTTC. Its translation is CASSWAGQGNGYTF.

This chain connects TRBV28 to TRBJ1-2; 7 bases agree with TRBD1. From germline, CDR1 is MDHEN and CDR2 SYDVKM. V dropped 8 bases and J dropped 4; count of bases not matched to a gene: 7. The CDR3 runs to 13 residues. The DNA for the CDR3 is TGTGCCAGCGTTTGGGCAGGGGGCTATGGCTACACCTTC. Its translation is CASVWAGGYGYTF.

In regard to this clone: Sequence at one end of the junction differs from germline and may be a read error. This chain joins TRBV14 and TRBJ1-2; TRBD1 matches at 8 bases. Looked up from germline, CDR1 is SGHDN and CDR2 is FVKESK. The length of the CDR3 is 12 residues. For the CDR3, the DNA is TGTGCCAGCAGCCTGACAGGGGCCGGGCTCGGCTTC. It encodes CASSLTGAGLGF.

The CDR3: CASSGDSRNTIYF. The CDR3 bases are TGTGCCAGCAGCGGGGACAGCCGAAACACCATATATTTT. This chain joins TRBV6-5 and TRBJ1-3, with 7 positions matching TRBD1. Looked up from germline, CDR1 is MNHEY and CDR2 is SVGAGI. V lost 6 bases and J lost 5; bases outside the gene matches: 4. The CDR3 covers 13 residues.

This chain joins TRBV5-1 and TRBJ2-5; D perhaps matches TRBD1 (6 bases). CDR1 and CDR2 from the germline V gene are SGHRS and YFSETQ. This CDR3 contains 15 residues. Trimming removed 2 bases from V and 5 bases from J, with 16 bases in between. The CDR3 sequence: CASSLMTGTLETQYF. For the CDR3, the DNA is TGCGCCAGCAGCTTAATGACAGGAACGTTGGAGACCCAGTACTTC.

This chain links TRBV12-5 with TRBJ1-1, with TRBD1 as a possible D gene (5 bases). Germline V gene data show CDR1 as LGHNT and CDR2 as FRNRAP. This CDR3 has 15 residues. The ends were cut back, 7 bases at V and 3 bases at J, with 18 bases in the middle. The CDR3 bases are TGTGCTAGTGCCTCCCCCCGAGGAGGGGACACTGAAGCTTTCTTT. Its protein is CASASPRGGDTEAFF.

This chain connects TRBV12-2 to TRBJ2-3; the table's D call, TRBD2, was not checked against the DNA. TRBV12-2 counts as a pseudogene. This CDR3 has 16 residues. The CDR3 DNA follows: TGTGCAAGTCGCTTTCAAGGACTAGCGACTACAGATACGCAGTATTTT. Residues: CASRFQGLATTDTQYF.

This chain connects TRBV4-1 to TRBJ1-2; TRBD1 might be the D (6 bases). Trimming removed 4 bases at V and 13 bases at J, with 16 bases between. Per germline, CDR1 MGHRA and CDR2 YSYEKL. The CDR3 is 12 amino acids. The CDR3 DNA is TGCGCCAGCAGCCCGCCTTTGGACAGCCTCACCTTC. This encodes CASSPPLDSLTF.

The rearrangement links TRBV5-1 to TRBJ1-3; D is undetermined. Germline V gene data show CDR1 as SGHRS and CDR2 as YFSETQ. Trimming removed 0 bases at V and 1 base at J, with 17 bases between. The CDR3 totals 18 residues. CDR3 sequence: CASSLDGSGIRSGNTIYF. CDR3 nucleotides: TGCGCCAGCAGCTTGGACGGATCGGGGATCCGATCTGGAAACACCATATATTTT.

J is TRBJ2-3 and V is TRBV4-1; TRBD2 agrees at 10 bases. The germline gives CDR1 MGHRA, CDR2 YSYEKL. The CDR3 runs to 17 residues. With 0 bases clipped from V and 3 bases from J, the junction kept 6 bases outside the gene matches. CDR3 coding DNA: TGCGCCAGCAGCCAAGATGGTACTAGCGGGGATACAGATACGCAGTATTTT. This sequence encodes CASSQDGTSGDTDTQYF.

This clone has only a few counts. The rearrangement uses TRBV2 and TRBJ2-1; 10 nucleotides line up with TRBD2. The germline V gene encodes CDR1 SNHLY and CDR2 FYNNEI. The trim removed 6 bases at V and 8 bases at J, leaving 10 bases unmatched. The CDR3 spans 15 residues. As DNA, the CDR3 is TGTGCCAGCAGCCTCACTAGCGGGGCGGTCGATGAGCAGTTCTTC. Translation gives CASSLTSGAVDEQFF.

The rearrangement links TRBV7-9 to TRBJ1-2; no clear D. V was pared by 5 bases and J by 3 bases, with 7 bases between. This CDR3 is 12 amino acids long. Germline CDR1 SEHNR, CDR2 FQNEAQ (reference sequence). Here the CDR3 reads CASSPIDYGYTF. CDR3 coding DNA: TGTGCCAGCAGCCCTATTGACTATGGCTACACCTTC.

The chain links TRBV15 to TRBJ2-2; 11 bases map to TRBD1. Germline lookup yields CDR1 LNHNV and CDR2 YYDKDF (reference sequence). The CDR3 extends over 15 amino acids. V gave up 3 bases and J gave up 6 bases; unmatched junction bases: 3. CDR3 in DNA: TGTGCCACCAGCAGGGACAGGGGGCGGGCCGGGGAGCTGTTTTTT. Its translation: CATSRDRGRAGELFF.

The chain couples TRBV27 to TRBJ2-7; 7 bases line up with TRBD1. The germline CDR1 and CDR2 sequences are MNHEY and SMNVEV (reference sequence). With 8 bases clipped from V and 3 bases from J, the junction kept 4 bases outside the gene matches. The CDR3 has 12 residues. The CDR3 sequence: CASGTVSYEQYF. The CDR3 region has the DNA TGTGCCAGCGGGACAGTAAGCTACGAGCAGTACTTC.

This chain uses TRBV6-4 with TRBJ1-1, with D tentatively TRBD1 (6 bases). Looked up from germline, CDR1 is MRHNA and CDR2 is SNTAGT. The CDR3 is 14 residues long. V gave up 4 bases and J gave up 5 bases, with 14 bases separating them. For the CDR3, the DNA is TGTGCCAGCAGTGGCTCAGGGGATTCGACTGAAGCTTTCTTT. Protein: CASSGSGDSTEAFF.

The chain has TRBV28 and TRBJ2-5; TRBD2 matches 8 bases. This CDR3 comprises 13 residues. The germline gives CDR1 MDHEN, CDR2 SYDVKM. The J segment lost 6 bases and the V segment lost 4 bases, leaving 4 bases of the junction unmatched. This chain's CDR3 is CASSYGGGKTQYF. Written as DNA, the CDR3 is TGTGCCAGCAGTTACGGCGGGGGGAAGACCCAGTACTTC.